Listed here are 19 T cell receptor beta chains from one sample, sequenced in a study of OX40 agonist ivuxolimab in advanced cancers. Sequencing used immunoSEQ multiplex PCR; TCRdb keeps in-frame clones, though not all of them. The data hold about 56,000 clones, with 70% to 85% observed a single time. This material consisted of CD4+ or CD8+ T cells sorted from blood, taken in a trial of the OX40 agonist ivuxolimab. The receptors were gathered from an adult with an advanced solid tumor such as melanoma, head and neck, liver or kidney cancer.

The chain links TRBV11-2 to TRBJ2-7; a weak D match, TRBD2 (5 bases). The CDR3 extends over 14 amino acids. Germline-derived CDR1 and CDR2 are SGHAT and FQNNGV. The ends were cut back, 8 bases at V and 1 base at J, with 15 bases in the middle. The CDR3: CASLAQRTSYEQYF. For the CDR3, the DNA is TGTGCCAGCCTCGCTCAGCGGACTTCCTACGAGCAGTACTTC.

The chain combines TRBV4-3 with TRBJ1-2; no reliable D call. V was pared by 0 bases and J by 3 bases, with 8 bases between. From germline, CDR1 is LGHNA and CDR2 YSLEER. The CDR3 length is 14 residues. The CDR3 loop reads CASSQDFGDYGYTF. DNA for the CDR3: TGCGCCAGCAGCCAAGATTTCGGGGACTATGGCTACACCTTC.

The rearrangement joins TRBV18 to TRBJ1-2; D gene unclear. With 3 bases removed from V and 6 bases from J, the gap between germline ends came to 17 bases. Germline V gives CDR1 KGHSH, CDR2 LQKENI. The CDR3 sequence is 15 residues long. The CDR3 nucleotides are TGTGCCAGCTCACCGGTATCGGAAACTTTGAATGGCTACACCTTC. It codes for CASSPVSETLNGYTF.

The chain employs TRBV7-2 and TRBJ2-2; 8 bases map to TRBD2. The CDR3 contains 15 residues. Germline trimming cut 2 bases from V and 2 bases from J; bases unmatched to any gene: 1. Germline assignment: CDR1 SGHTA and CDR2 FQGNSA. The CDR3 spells CASSLSGGNTGELFF. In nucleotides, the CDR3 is TGTGCCAGCAGCTTAAGCGGGGGAAACACCGGGGAGCTGTTTTTT.

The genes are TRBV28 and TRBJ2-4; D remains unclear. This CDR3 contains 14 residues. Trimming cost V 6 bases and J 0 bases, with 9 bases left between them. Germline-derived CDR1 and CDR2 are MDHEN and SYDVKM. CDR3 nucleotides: TGTGCCAGCAGGTCCAGTCTAGCCAAAAACATTCAGTACTTC. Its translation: CASRSSLAKNIQYF. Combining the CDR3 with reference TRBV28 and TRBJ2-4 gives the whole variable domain DVKVTQSSRYLVKRTGEKVFLECVQDMDHENMFWYRQDPGLGLRLIYFSYDVKMKEKGDIPEGYSVSREKKERFSLILESASTNQTSMYLCASRSSLAKNIQYFGAGTRLSVL.

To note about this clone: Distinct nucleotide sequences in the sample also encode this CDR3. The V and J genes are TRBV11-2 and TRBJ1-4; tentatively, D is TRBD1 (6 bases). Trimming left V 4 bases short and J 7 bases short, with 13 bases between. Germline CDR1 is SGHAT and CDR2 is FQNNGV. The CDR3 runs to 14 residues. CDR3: CASSSRGVGEKLFF. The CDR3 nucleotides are TGTGCCAGCAGCTCCAGGGGAGTCGGTGAAAAACTGTTTTTT.

The CDR3 loop is CASSLWGVPLGRKLFF. CDR3 in DNA: TGTGCCAGCAGTTTATGGGGAGTACCTTTGGGTCGAAAACTGTTTTTT. V gene TRBV28 combines with J gene TRBJ1-4, with D unclear. CDR1 MDHEN and CDR2 SYDVKM come from the germline V gene. The CDR3 extends over 16 amino acids. V was trimmed by 0 bases and J by 10 bases, leaving 18 bases between them.

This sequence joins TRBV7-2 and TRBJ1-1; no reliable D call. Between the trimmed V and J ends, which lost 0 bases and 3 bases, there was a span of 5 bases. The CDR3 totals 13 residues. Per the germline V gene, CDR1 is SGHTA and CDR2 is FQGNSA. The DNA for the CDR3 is TGTGCCAGCAGCTTAGCAAGGTACACTGAAGCTTTCTTT. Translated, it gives CASSLARYTEAFF.

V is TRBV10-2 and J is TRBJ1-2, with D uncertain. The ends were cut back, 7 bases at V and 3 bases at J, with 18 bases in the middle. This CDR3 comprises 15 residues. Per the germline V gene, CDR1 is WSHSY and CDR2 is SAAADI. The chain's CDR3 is CASKLKALGDYGYTF. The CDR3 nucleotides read TGCGCCAGCAAGTTGAAGGCGCTCGGCGACTATGGCTACACCTTC.

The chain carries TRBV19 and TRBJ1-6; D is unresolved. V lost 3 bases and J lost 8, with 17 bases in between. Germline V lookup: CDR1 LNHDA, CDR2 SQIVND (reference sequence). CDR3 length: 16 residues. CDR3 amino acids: CASSMGSVRLDSPLHF. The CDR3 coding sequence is TGTGCCAGTAGTATGGGATCGGTACGGTTGGATTCACCCCTCCACTTT.

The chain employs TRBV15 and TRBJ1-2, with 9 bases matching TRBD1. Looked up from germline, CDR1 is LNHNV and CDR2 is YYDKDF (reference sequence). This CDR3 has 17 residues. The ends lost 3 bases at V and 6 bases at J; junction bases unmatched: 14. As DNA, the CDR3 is TGTGCCACCAGCAGGGGTAAGACCGGGACAGGGAGAAATGGCTACACCTTC. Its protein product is CATSRGKTGTGRNGYTF.

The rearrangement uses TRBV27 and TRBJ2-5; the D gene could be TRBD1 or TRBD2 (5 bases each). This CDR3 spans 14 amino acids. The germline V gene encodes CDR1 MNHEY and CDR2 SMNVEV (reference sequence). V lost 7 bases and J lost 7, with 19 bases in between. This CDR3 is CASTPDTPAGTQYF. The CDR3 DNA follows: TGTGCCAGCACTCCGGACACTCCGGCGGGGACCCAGTACTTC.

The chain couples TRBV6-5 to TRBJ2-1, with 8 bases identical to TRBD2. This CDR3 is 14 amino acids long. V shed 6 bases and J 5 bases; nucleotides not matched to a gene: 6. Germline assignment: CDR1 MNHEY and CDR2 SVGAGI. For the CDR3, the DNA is TGTGCCAGCAGACTAGCGGAGGCTCACAATGAGCAGTTCTTC. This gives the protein CASRLAEAHNEQFF.

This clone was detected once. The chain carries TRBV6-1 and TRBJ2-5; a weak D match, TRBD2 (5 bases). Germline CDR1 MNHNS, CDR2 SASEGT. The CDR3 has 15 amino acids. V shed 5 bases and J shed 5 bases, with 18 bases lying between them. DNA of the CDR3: TGTGCCAGCAGTCGCCGAAGAGGGCCAGGCGAGACCCAGTACTTC. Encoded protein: CASSRRRGPGETQYF.

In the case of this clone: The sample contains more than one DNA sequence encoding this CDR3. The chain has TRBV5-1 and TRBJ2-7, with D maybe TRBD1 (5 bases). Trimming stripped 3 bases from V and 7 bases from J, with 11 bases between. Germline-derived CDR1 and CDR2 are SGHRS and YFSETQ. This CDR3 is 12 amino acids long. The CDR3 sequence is CASSSQGGEQYF. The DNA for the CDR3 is TGCGCCAGCAGCTCCCAGGGTGGAGAGCAGTACTTC. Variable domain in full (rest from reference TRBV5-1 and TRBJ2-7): KAGVTQTPRYLIKTRGQQVTLSCSPISGHRSVSWYQQTPGQGLQFLFEYFSETQRNKGNFPGRFSGRQFSNSRSEMNVSTLELGDSALYLCASSSQGGEQYFGPGTRLTVT.

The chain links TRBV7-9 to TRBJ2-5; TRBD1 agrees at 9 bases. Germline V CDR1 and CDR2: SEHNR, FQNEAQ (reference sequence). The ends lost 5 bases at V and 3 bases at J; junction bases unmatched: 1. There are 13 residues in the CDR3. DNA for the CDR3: TGTGCCAGCAGCCGGGACAGGGAAGAGACCCAGTACTTC. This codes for CASSRDREETQYF.

CDR3 loop: CTTTGSHGAGRGVGDYEQYF. The DNA of the CDR3 is TGTACCACCACGGGAAGTCACGGAGCAGGGAGGGGAGTTGGGGACTACGAGCAGTACTTC. The chain links TRBV28 to TRBJ2-7; 7 nucleotides match TRBD2. Looked up from germline, CDR1 is MDHEN and CDR2 is SYDVKM. The CDR3 spans 20 residues.

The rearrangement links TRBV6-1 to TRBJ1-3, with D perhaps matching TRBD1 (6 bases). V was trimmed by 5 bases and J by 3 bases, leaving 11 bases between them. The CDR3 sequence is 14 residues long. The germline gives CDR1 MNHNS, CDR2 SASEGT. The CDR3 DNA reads TGTGCCAGCAGTTCCAGGGGCGGTGGAAACACCATATATTTT. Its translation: CASSSRGGGNTIYF.

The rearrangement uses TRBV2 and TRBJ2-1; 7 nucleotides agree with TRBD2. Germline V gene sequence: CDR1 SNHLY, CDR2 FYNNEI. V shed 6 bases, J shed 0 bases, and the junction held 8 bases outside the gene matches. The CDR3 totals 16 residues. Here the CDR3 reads CASSRSGGGSYNEQFF. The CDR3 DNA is TGTGCCAGCAGCCGATCGGGGGGTGGCTCCTACAATGAGCAGTTCTTC. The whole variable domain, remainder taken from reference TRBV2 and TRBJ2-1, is EPEVTQTPSHQVTQMGQEVILRCVPISNHLYFYWYRQILGQKVEFLVSFYNNEISEKSEIFDDQFSVERPDGSNFTLKIRSTKLEDSAMYFCASSRSGGGSYNEQFFGPGTRLTVL.